This T cell receptor (beta chain) is from a study of somatic mutations in cytotoxic T cells in rheumatoid arthritis. Study-level points and caveats: Unlike healthy controls, rheumatoid arthritis patients had CD8+ clonality that increased with age.

This table comes from immunoSEQ multiplex PCR, and its TCRdb copy is limited to in-frame clones, with some not included. This sample has over 15,000 clones; approximately 80% occur once, and the top ten carry roughly a tenth. This clone was detected a few times. Its antigen is unknown. The CDR3 length is 14 residues. Per germline, CDR1 MNHEY and CDR2 SVGAGI. V trimming: 7 bases; J trimming: 2 bases; junction bases outside the gene matches: 3. Isolation of CD4+ and CD8+ cells used positive magnetic bead selection, with purity checked by flow cytometry. The sequence was obtained from an adult with rheumatoid arthritis. Sequencing was done on a sample of CD8+ T cells sorted from blood. The rearrangement uses TRBV6-5 and TRBJ1-3; 9 nucleotides match TRBD1. The CDR3: CASTDRGPGNTIYF. Here the CDR3 DNA reads TGTGCCAGCACGGACAGGGGACCTGGAAACACCATATATTTT.